This TCR beta chain derives from a study of blood T cell repertoires in COVID-19 (dated by TCRdb to 2018 to 2021). For the wider study: Samples covering the acute and convalescent phases of COVID-19 were provided by collaborators in the United States, Italy and Spain. The material from the prospective study consisted of cDNA or gDNA derived from T cells, B-cell-depleted T cells, or PBMCs. Subjects who had been exposed to COVID-19, were actively infected with it, or had recovered from it provided the deeply sampled blood TCRbeta repertoires that made up the dataset. The repertoires were released in a freely available public database intended as a resource for research on the immune response to SARS-CoV-2. The samples were drawn from the first 160 participants of the ongoing ImmuneRACE study and from roughly 1,300 subjects provided by 6 global collaborators. Nearly every sample came with metadata listing a de-identified subject ID, COVID-19 status, age in years and sex. Where HLA class I and class II types were available, the types were taken from metadata supplied by the sample provider, not from assay-based typing.

V sheds 5 bases and J sheds 10 bases, leaving 15 bases between their ends. The CDR3 runs 14 amino acids, cysteine and phenylalanine included. Only CDR3 DNA remains: 42 bases, in frame from the first base. CDR1 and CDR2 were assigned from the germline V gene as MGHDK and SYGVNS. A single count supports this clone. Its cognate antigen has yet to be identified. No much larger clone exists at a distance of one base, and base qualities are not known. Results and caveats for the whole study, not just this receptor: The quantity of clinical and demographic metadata differed by source and by participant and was supplied without curation.

Participants in the prospective study were enrolled through a virtual design, were aged about 18 to 100 years, and lived in approximately 25 United States geographic areas. To assign participants to cohorts, the prospective study relied on clinical history that participants themselves reported in a screening survey and a study questionnaire. Exposed participants had been in contact, within 2 weeks of entering the study, with a person who had a PCR-confirmed or clinician-diagnosed case of COVID-19. Each participant in the prospective study had whole blood, serum and a nasopharyngeal or oropharyngeal swab collected by mobile phlebotomists. Over a roughly 2-month period, participants in the prospective study had the option of providing additional blood draws and questionnaires. Before DNA extraction, blood samples from the prospective study were shipped at room temperature or frozen. TCRbeta CDR3 regions were amplified from genomic DNA by means of the immunoSEQ Assay, a bias-controlled multiplex PCR. The original pipeline was this. Within the assay, amplification of reference gene primers was used to estimate how many nucleated cells each sample contained. To quantify the absolute abundance of each unique TCRbeta CDR3 rearrangement, sequence reads were collapsed and filtered. For each sample, productive Simpson clonality was calculated as the square root of Simpson's diversity index across productive rearrangements. TCRdb mirrors the immuneACCESS table, restricted to in-frame sequences. Some clones are absent from its copies; in checked studies, under half trace to an unresolved V gene, and the reason for the others is unknown. The V and J calls and clone size are taken from that table; D and trimming were inferred from the DNA. The sample data list approximately 280,000 clones, and approximately 78% of these were observed just once. The biggest ten clones account for approximately 5% of the sample.

This clonotype originated in a man aged 40-49 years who had been exposed to COVID-19. The specimen sequenced was PBMCs or T cells enriched from blood (not recorded which). The chain couples TRBV25-1 to TRBJ1-6; matching of 5 bases hints at TRBD1 as the D gene. Here the CDR3 is given as CASSPPGGWSPLHF. In nucleotide form, the sequence is TGTGCCAGCAGTCCTCCCGGGGGGTGGTCACCCCTCCACTTT.